This entry describes one TCR beta chain. Some clones are missing from TCRdb's copy, which holds only in-frame ones; the method was immunoSEQ multiplex PCR. This sample carries 65,000 to 85,000 clones, about 89% of them seen once, and the ten largest clones take roughly 1.9%. The data are from a study of OX40 agonist ivuxolimab in advanced cancers. V shed 3 bases, J shed 4 bases, and the junction held 3 bases outside the gene matches. The germline V gene has CDR1 SGHRS and CDR2 YFSETQ. The CDR3 sequence is 15 residues long. Sequencing was performed on CD4+ or CD8+ T cells sorted from blood, taken in a trial of the OX40 agonist ivuxolimab. The TCR was taken from an adult with an advanced solid tumor such as melanoma, head and neck, liver or kidney cancer. The rearrangement joins TRBV5-1 to TRBJ2-2, with TRBD1 identical over 10 bases. The CDR3 nucleotides are TGCGCCAGCAGCTCCCGGGACAGGGGCACCGGGGAGCTGTTTTTT. Translating it yields CASSSRDRGTGELFF.